These 23 T cell receptor beta chains originate from one sample sequenced in a study of monozygotic twins with inflammatory bowel disease. TCRdb reanalyzed the 5' RACE reads, giving one entry per CDR3 protein sequence and no DNA. The listing contains about 420,000 distinct CDR3 sequences. The sequenced sample consisted of blood. The receptors shown here come from a human donor with ulcerative colitis or Crohn's disease, or a healthy co-twin of an affected twin (not recorded which).

The J gene is TRBJ2-5, the V gene TRBV7-6; the D call from TCRdb, TRBD1, cannot be confirmed without DNA. Germline values: CDR1 SGHVS, CDR2 FNYEAQ. This CDR3 comprises 14 residues. CDR3 loop: CASSLGGRVETQYF.

This chain links TRBV6-6 with TRBJ2-3; TCRdb selects TRBD1, and the lack of DNA leaves this call unchecked. This CDR3 spans 13 amino acids. The germline V gene encodes CDR1 MNHNY and CDR2 SVGAGI (reference sequence). CDR3 loop: CASSYEPGDTQYF.

V usage is TRBV7-2 and J usage is TRBJ1-1; TCRdb proposes TRBD1, but this gene call is untestable without DNA. CDR3 length equals 13 residues. CDR1 and CDR2 (germline): SGHTA, FQGNSA. The CDR3 region is CASGGGLAVEAFF.

The genes are TRBV3-1 and TRBJ1-6; no DNA is available, so the TRBD1 call from TCRdb remains unchecked. Per germline, CDR1 LGHDT and CDR2 YNNKEL (reference sequence). The CDR3 has 15 amino acids. The CDR3 here is CASSQGQVVNSPLHF.

The chain links TRBV19 to TRBJ2-1; TCRdb outputs TRBD2, but without DNA this stays unchecked. The CDR3 has 16 amino acids. Germline lookup yields CDR1 LNHDA and CDR2 SQIVND (reference sequence). CDR3 sequence reads: CASSMRPSGGYNEQFF.

The V gene is TRBV27, the J gene TRBJ1-1. The CDR3 is 15 amino acids. The germline CDR1 and CDR2 sequences are MNHEY and SMNVEV (reference sequence). The CDR3 is CASSLARQRNTEAFF.

This chain uses TRBV12-3 or TRBV12-4 with TRBJ1-5. The CDR3 is made up of 13 amino acids. The CDR3 sequence: CASSSESNQPQHF.

V and J are TRBV14 and TRBJ2-3; TCRdb reports TRBD1, a call that lacks DNA to check it against. CDR1 SGHDN and CDR2 FVKESK come from the germline V gene. The length of the CDR3 is 16 residues. The CDR3 is CASSQQRAISTDTQYF.

The J gene is TRBJ2-1, the V gene TRBV11-1; TCRdb indicates TRBD2, and absent DNA this call remains unverified. This CDR3 is built from 15 residues. From germline, CDR1 is SGHAT and CDR2 FQDESV (reference sequence). The CDR3 region is CASSLGGGRVIEQFF.

This chain joins TRBV30 and TRBJ1-1; TCRdb proposes TRBD1, but this gene call is untestable without DNA. Germline V gene data show CDR1 as GTSNPN and CDR2 as SVGIG (reference sequence). The CDR3 contains 17 residues. This chain's CDR3 is CAWSKPGQGASNTEAFF.

The chain uses TRBV6-2 or TRBV6-3 and TRBJ2-7; TCRdb names TRBD1, which stays unverified in the absence of DNA. CDR3 length: 15 residues. Germline lookup yields CDR1 MNHEY and CDR2 SVGEGT. CDR3 sequence reads: CASSYPGTGTYEQYF.

J is TRBJ2-1 and V is TRBV20-1; the D call of TRBD1 rests on TCRdb alone, since no DNA is present to check it. Germline lookup yields CDR1 DFQATT and CDR2 SNEGSKA (reference sequence). The CDR3 has 17 amino acids. This CDR3 is CSAMGGLNPGPYNEQFF.

The chain combines TRBV6-5 with TRBJ2-7; TCRdb reports TRBD1, a call that lacks DNA to check it against. Germline assignment: CDR1 MNHEY and CDR2 SVGAGI. This CDR3 spans 15 amino acids. The CDR3 reads CASSSLQGARNEQYF.

The rearrangement joins TRBV25-1 to TRBJ1-5; no DNA is available, so the TRBD1 call from TCRdb remains unchecked. The CDR3 is made up of 15 amino acids. Germline loops: CDR1 MGHDK, CDR2 SYGVNS. The CDR3 protein is CASSGTGGQGQPQHF.

The chain couples TRBV28 to TRBJ2-5; TCRdb's D call, TRBD1, is unchecked because there is no DNA. Germline assignment: CDR1 MDHEN and CDR2 SYDVKM. There are 12 residues in the CDR3. CDR3 sequence: CASKSQGETQYF. Full variable domain (rest looked up from reference TRBV28 and TRBJ2-5): DVKVTQSSRYLVKRTGEKVFLECVQDMDHENMFWYRQDPGLGLRLIYFSYDVKMKEKGDIPEGYSVSREKKERFSLILESASTNQTSMYLCASKSQGETQYFGPGTRLLVL.

V is TRBV11-2 and J is TRBJ2-7; the TRBD1 assignment by TCRdb is unverifiable without DNA. The CDR3 loop spans 15 amino acids. CDR1 SGHAT and CDR2 FQNNGV come from the germline V gene. The CDR3 loop reads CASSLYRGPTYEQYF.

This chain joins TRBV5-6 and TRBJ2-3; TCRdb lists TRBD2, though no DNA is available to test this call. Germline assignment: CDR1 SGHDT and CDR2 YYEEEE. There are 16 residues in the CDR3. The CDR3 protein is CASSLEGTSEGDTQYF.

CDR3 loop: CATSRADGNEQFF. This chain uses TRBV15 with TRBJ2-1. The CDR3 loop spans 13 amino acids. Germline assignment: CDR1 LNHNV and CDR2 YYDKDF (reference sequence).

The rearrangement joins TRBV19 to TRBJ2-7. This CDR3 is 15 amino acids long. CDR1 and CDR2 (germline): LNHDA, SQIVND (reference sequence). CDR3 in amino acids: CASSIRWGATYEQYF.

The chain recombines TRBV9 with TRBJ1-2; TCRdb proposes TRBD1, but this gene call is untestable without DNA. CDR3 length: 16 residues. Germline values: CDR1 SGDLS, CDR2 YYNGEE. CDR3 protein: CASSVHTGTENYGYTF.

The gene calls are TRBV20-1 and TRBJ1-6; TCRdb returns TRBD1, unconfirmable since there is no DNA. The CDR3 loop spans 16 amino acids. CDR1 and CDR2 from the germline V gene are DFQATT and SNEGSKA (reference sequence). The CDR3 region is CSARDRPGATNSPLHF.

The chain recombines TRBV19 with TRBJ1-6; TCRdb indicates TRBD1, and absent DNA this call remains unverified. Germline V gene sequence: CDR1 LNHDA, CDR2 SQIVND (reference sequence). The CDR3 covers 14 residues. The CDR3 sequence is CASSFRQGNSPLHF.

CDR3 protein: CSAGDRGRERRTGELFF. This chain uses TRBV20-1 with TRBJ2-2; no DNA is available, so the TRBD1 call from TCRdb remains unchecked. Germline loops: CDR1 DFQATT, CDR2 SNEGSKA (reference sequence). The CDR3 totals 17 residues.